These 26 T cell receptor beta chains were all obtained from the same sample, sequenced in a study of Ad26.COV2.S vaccination and SARS-CoV-2 variants (dated by TCRdb to the early 2020s). The time point label for this specimen denotes: individuals recovered from natural SARS-CoV-2 infection. The library was prepared using the immunoSEQ multiplex PCR assay. Entries here come from immuneACCESS through TCRdb and include only in-frame sequences with V and J called. Some clones fail to appear in such tables; in the studies checked, an unresolved V gene covers under half of the shortfall, and the cause of the remainder is unknown. The sample yields approximately 400,000 clones; just over 90% were counted once. Under 4% of the sample rests with the top ten. The sequences come from peripheral blood, collected after recovery from COVID-19. The receptors originated from a human donor who had recovered from COVID-19.

The chain uses TRBV5-6 and TRBJ1-2, with a possible D match to TRBD1 (5 bases). Germline loops: CDR1 SGHDT, CDR2 YYEEEE. This CDR3 comprises 14 residues. V dropped 1 base and J dropped 2 bases, with 9 bases sitting between them. In DNA form, the CDR3 reads TGTGCCAGCAGCTTGTTTGACAGAAACTATGGCTACACCTTC. Protein: CASSLFDRNYGYTF.

Here the CDR3 DNA reads TGCGCCAGCAGCCAAGACGCCGGCCTCTCTGGAAACACCATATATTTT. Its translation: CASSQDAGLSGNTIYF. This chain joins TRBV4-3 and TRBJ1-3, with unresolved D. The CDR3 covers 16 residues. V lost 0 bases to trimming and J lost 0 bases, with 9 bases between them. Germline V gene data show CDR1 as LGHNA and CDR2 as YSLEER.

The CDR3 DNA is TGTGCCAGCAGCCAAAGACCTGGAAACACCATATATTTT. Encoded protein: CASSQRPGNTIYF. The chain links TRBV9 to TRBJ1-3; unclear D gene. Trimming took 4 bases from V and 2 from J, leaving 7 bases between them. CDR3 length: 13 residues. From germline, CDR1 is SGDLS and CDR2 YYNGEE.

The chain employs TRBV12-3 or TRBV12-4 and TRBJ2-2; D uncertain. The CDR3 extends over 12 amino acids. The V gene lost 7 bases and the J gene lost 4 bases, with 7 bases spanning the gap. The CDR3 DNA follows: TGTGCCAGCATTTGGGGCACCGGGGAGCTGTTTTTT. Translated, it gives CASIWGTGELFF.

This clone was observed a few times. The genes are TRBV27 and TRBJ1-6, with a tentative D call TRBD1 (5 bases). The V and J ends lost 4 bases and 6 bases respectively, with 10 bases between them. Germline CDR1 is MNHEY and CDR2 is SMNVEV (reference sequence). This CDR3 has 14 residues. The CDR3 sequence: CASSSGLFNSPLHF. CDR3 bases: TGTGCCAGCAGTTCGGGACTTTTTAATTCACCCCTCCACTTT.

The rearrangement links TRBV6-2 or TRBV6-3 to TRBJ1-5, with D unclear. CDR1 is MNHEY, CDR2 SVGEGT, per germline. V gave up 0 bases and J gave up 0 bases, with 9 bases separating them. The CDR3 totals 16 residues. CDR3 coding DNA: TGTGCCAGCAGTTACTCGGGAGGGTATAGCAATCAGCCCCAGCATTTT. It translates to CASSYSGGYSNQPQHF.

The CDR3 sequence is CASSLLTVTAGEAFF. CDR3 coding DNA: TGTGCCAGCAGCTTGTTAACCGTTACGGCGGGTGAAGCTTTCTTT. The chain has TRBV5-6 and TRBJ1-1; D is uncertain. The CDR3 runs to 15 residues. V was trimmed by 1 base and J by 7 bases, leaving 17 bases between them. Germline V gene data show CDR1 as SGHDT and CDR2 as YYEEEE.

This clone was detected only a few times. This chain links TRBV7-9 with TRBJ1-1, with a weak D call TRBD1 (6 bases). Trimming shortened V by 5 bases and J by 4 bases, and 17 bases separated the two germline ends. Per the germline V gene, CDR1 is SEHNR and CDR2 is FQNEAQ (reference sequence). CDR3 size: 15 residues. In DNA form, the CDR3 reads TGTGCCAGCAGCCCCTGGGGGGGCAGAAGCACTGAAGCTTTCTTT. It translates to CASSPWGGRSTEAFF.

CDR3 coding DNA: TGTGCCAGTAAGGTTCGGGACACCTTTTACGAGCAGTACTTC. Its protein product is CASKVRDTFYEQYF. V is TRBV19 and J is TRBJ2-7, with a tentative D call TRBD1 (6 bases). The V and J ends lost 7 bases and 4 bases respectively, with 17 bases between them. The CDR3 consists of 14 residues. CDR1 is LNHDA, CDR2 SQIVND, per germline (reference sequence).

The chain combines TRBV5-5 with TRBJ2-5; D is tentatively TRBD1 or TRBD2 (5 bases each). Germline CDR1 and CDR2: SGHKS and YYEKEE (reference sequence). This CDR3 is 13 amino acids long. Trimming removed 3 bases from V and 2 bases from J, with 8 bases in between. CDR3 DNA sequence: TGTGCCAGCAGCTCATGGGGGCAAGAGACCCAGTACTTC. Translation gives CASSSWGQETQYF.

CDR3 sequence reads: CASSFVGSYEQYF. CDR3 DNA sequence: TGTGCCAGCAGTTTCGTGGGCTCCTACGAGCAGTACTTC. This rearrangement joins TRBV27 to TRBJ2-7; D gene uncertain. Per the germline V gene, CDR1 is MNHEY and CDR2 is SMNVEV (reference sequence). The V end lost 3 bases, the J end lost 0 bases, and 6 bases lay between the germline ends. CDR3 size: 13 residues.

V gene TRBV28 combines with J gene TRBJ2-7; D possibly matches TRBD1 or TRBD2 (5 bases each). This CDR3 spans 15 amino acids. Germline V gives CDR1 MDHEN, CDR2 SYDVKM. Trimming left V 5 bases short and J 7 bases short, with 21 bases between. CDR3 DNA: TGTGCCAGCAGTGGGACCTTAATTAGGGATCTGGAGCAGTACTTC. Its protein product is CASSGTLIRDLEQYF.

V usage is TRBV18 and J usage is TRBJ2-2; TRBD2 aligns across 10 bases. With 0 bases clipped from V and 2 bases from J, the junction kept 6 bases outside the gene matches. CDR3 length equals 18 residues. Germline V gives CDR1 KGHSH, CDR2 LQKENI. This chain's CDR3 is CASSPPASGGRNTGELFF. The CDR3 DNA reads as TGTGCCAGCTCACCACCGGCTAGCGGGGGCCGTAACACCGGGGAGCTGTTTTTT.

This clone came up once. The V call is TRBV4-3, the J call TRBJ1-6; perhaps TRBD1 as D (5 bases). CDR3 length: 15 amino acids. Germline values: CDR1 LGHNA, CDR2 YSLEER. Trimming removed 0 bases from V and 6 bases from J, with 9 bases in between. The CDR3 loop reads CASSQEEGVNSPLHF. The CDR3 bases are TGCGCCAGCAGCCAAGAGGAAGGGGTTAATTCACCCCTCCACTTT.

V gene TRBV4-3 combines with J gene TRBJ2-3; no reliable D call. This CDR3 contains 14 residues. Trimming pared 3 bases from V and 0 bases from J, leaving 7 bases between. The germline CDR1 and CDR2 sequences are LGHNA and YSLEER. Here the CDR3 DNA reads TGCGCCAGCAGCCAGACCCAAAGCACAGATACGCAGTATTTT. Translated: CASSQTQSTDTQYF.

In regard to this clone: Germline is not matched at one junction end, which may reflect a read error. V and J are TRBV4-2 and TRBJ2-2; possible D gene TRBD2, 6 bases. The CDR3 has 16 residues. Germline CDR1 is LGHNA and CDR2 is YNFKEQ. This CDR3 is CASSQDWAGNPGELFF. CDR3 in DNA: TGTGCCAGCAGCCAAGACTGGGCGGGGAACCCCGGGGAGCTGTTTTTT.

J is TRBJ2-7 and V is TRBV7-2; maybe TRBD1 (6 bases). The CDR3 contains 15 residues. Germline V gene data show CDR1 as SGHTA and CDR2 as FQGNSA. V lost 1 base to trimming and J lost 3 bases, with 13 bases between them. CDR3 sequence (DNA): TGTGCCAGCAGCTTAGTCCAGGGGCCAGGCTACGAGCAGTACTTC. It translates to CASSLVQGPGYEQYF.

This clone was recorded only once. The chain couples TRBV5-8 to TRBJ1-1; tentatively, D is TRBD1 (5 bases). V lost 1 base and J lost 8, with 18 bases in between. CDR1 SGHTS and CDR2 YDEGEE come from the germline V gene. The CDR3 is 15 residues long. The CDR3 DNA follows: TGTGCCAGCAGCTTGCCGGGGGGTGCGATGGGAGAAGCTTTCTTT. Protein product: CASSLPGGAMGEAFF.

This rearrangement joins TRBV10-2 to TRBJ1-1; TRBD1 matches 8 bases. Trimming at V came to 8 bases and at J to 0 bases, leaving 5 bases not matched to a gene. The germline gives CDR1 WSHSY, CDR2 SAAADI. The CDR3 runs 14 residues. The CDR3 sequence: CASRPGQVNTEAFF. The DNA for the CDR3 is TGCGCCAGCCGACCGGGACAGGTGAACACTGAAGCTTTCTTT.

The rearrangement joins TRBV10-3 to TRBJ2-3; no reliable D call. V was trimmed by 4 bases and J by 0 bases, leaving 14 bases between them. Germline V gene sequence: CDR1 ENHRY, CDR2 SYGVKD. The CDR3 spans 16 residues. The CDR3, as DNA: TGTGCCATCAGTGGGGGTGGCGGACGAAGCACAGATACGCAGTATTTT. It encodes CAISGGGGRSTDTQYF.

For this clone: The sample has other DNA sequences that encode this CDR3 too. This chain links TRBV29-1 with TRBJ1-2; D remains ambiguous. The CDR3 covers 9 residues. The germline V gene encodes CDR1 SQVTM and CDR2 ANQGSEA. With 5 bases removed from V and 8 bases from J, the gap between germline ends came to 6 bases. The CDR3 sequence: CSVLPGYTF. For the CDR3, the DNA is TGCAGCGTTTTGCCGGGCTACACCTTC.

V usage is TRBV2 and J usage is TRBJ2-7; 8 bases are shared with TRBD1. The V and J ends lost 6 bases and 6 bases, in that order; junction bases with no gene match: 4. Germline CDR1 reads SNHLY; CDR2 reads FYNNEI. This CDR3 has 12 amino acids. The CDR3 here is CASRTGAGEQYF. The CDR3 nucleotides read TGTGCCAGCAGGACAGGGGCAGGCGAGCAGTACTTC.

The table lists this clone with a count of one. The chain has TRBV5-6 and TRBJ1-2; no clear D. Trimming cost V 0 bases and J 8 bases, with 14 bases left between them. Germline CDR1 is SGHDT and CDR2 is YYEEEE. The length of the CDR3 is 14 residues. The CDR3 loop reads CASSLGTTSGGYTF. CDR3 coding DNA: TGTGCCAGCAGCTTGGGGACCACGTCGGGGGGCTACACCTTC.

The chain recombines TRBV6-2 or TRBV6-3 with TRBJ1-5; 7 bases line up with TRBD1. Trimming at V came to 0 bases and at J to 0 bases, leaving 5 bases not matched to a gene. The CDR3 spans 17 residues. CDR1 is MNHEY and CDR2 is SVGEGT in the germline V gene. In DNA, the CDR3 is TGTGCCAGCAGTTACTCGACCGGACAGGCTAGCAATCAGCCCCAGCATTTT. It codes for CASSYSTGQASNQPQHF.

This sequence joins TRBV27 and TRBJ2-7; no definite D call. CDR3 length equals 15 residues. Germline assignment: CDR1 MNHEY and CDR2 SMNVEV (reference sequence). V was pared by 0 bases and J by 0 bases, with 9 bases between. CDR3 in DNA: TGTGCCAGCAGTTTATCACCCGAAGGCTCCTACGAGCAGTACTTC. This gives the protein CASSLSPEGSYEQYF.

The V gene is TRBV7-8, the J gene TRBJ2-7; a weak D match, TRBD2 (6 bases). Germline CDR1 SGHVS, CDR2 FQNEAQ. The CDR3 totals 12 residues. Trimming left V 5 bases short and J 7 bases short, with 12 bases between. This CDR3 reads CASSRNAGEQYF. CDR3 coding DNA: TGTGCCAGCAGCCGGAATGCGGGGGAGCAGTACTTC.